The next 9 T cell receptor beta chains were all read from a single sample in a study of blood T cell repertoires in COVID-19. Assay: immunoSEQ multiplex PCR; the TCRdb copy retains only in-frame clones and omits some. The sample has about 250,000 clones; about nine tenths are singletons. The sample was PBMCs or T cells enriched from blood (not recorded which). The receptors shown here come from a man in his forties who had recovered from COVID-19.

The rearrangement links TRBV9 to TRBJ1-1, with D maybe TRBD1 (5 bases). This CDR3 contains 15 residues. CDR1 is SGDLS and CDR2 is YYNGEE in the germline V gene. Trimming removed 0 bases at V and 5 bases at J, with 14 bases between. CDR3 residues: CASSVGHTPGTEAFF. Here the CDR3 DNA reads TGTGCCAGCAGCGTAGGGCACACTCCAGGGACTGAAGCTTTCTTT.

The chain links TRBV4-3 to TRBJ2-7, with D possibly TRBD1 on 5 matching bases. This CDR3 is 15 amino acids long. The V end lost 1 base, the J end lost 2 bases, and 12 bases lay between the germline ends. Germline CDR1 is LGHNA and CDR2 is YSLEER. CDR3 nucleotide sequence: TGCGCCAGCAGCCAAGCGGCAGGGCAGACCTACGAGCAGTACTTC. It translates to CASSQAAGQTYEQYF.

The chain couples TRBV11-3 to TRBJ1-3, with D tentatively TRBD1 (5 bases). Germline V lookup: CDR1 SGHNT, CDR2 YENEEA. CDR3 size: 16 residues. V lost 5 bases, J lost 1 base, and 15 bases lay in between. The CDR3 nucleotides are TGTGCCAGCAGCCCGGGGGGGTCGAGGTCTGGAAACACCATATATTTT. It specifies CASSPGGSRSGNTIYF.

This rearrangement joins TRBV30 to TRBJ1-2; 8 bases fit TRBD1. The germline CDR1 and CDR2 sequences are GTSNPN and SVGIG (reference sequence). Trimming took 3 bases from V and 0 from J; bases not matched to a gene: 3. The CDR3 extends over 14 amino acids. The CDR3 spells CAWRRQGPNYGYTF. CDR3 in DNA: TGTGCCTGGAGAAGACAGGGGCCTAACTATGGCTACACCTTC.

V and J are TRBV10-3 and TRBJ2-5, with 10 bases fitting TRBD2. The CDR3 spans 14 residues. CDR1 is ENHRY, CDR2 SYGVKD, per germline. The V and J ends lost 3 bases and 7 bases, in that order; junction bases with no gene match: 5. CDR3 sequence reads: CAISETAGGGTQYF. For the CDR3, the DNA is TGTGCCATCAGTGAAACAGCGGGAGGGGGGACCCAGTACTTC.

The rearrangement links TRBV2 to TRBJ1-1; 9 bases match TRBD1. Trimming cost V 2 bases and J 7 bases; bases outside gene matches: 5. CDR1 and CDR2 from the germline V gene are SNHLY and FYNNEI. This CDR3 is built from 14 residues. The CDR3 is CASSENRGQDEAFF. The CDR3 region has the DNA TGTGCCAGCAGTGAAAACAGGGGGCAGGATGAAGCTTTCTTT.

The gene calls are TRBV15 and TRBJ1-2; 8 bases fit TRBD1. The CDR3 is made up of 12 amino acids. V was pared by 3 bases and J by 8 bases, with 2 bases of the junction left unmatched. CDR1 and CDR2 (germline): LNHNV, YYDKDF (reference sequence). The DNA of the CDR3 is TGTGCCACCAGCAGGACAGGGGCCGGCTACACCTTC. It translates to CATSRTGAGYTF.

The chain uses TRBV6-5 and TRBJ1-2; 7 bases agree with TRBD1. The junction had 7 bases not matched to a gene; V was cut back by 6 bases and J by 0 bases. The CDR3 runs to 15 residues. Germline values: CDR1 MNHEY, CDR2 SVGAGI. The CDR3: CASRADREANYGYTF. As DNA, the CDR3 is TGTGCCAGCAGAGCTGACAGGGAAGCTAACTATGGCTACACCTTC.

The chain employs TRBV5-1 and TRBJ2-4; 9 bases agree with TRBD1. The junction had 3 bases not matched to a gene; V was cut back by 3 bases and J by 5 bases. The CDR3 contains 14 residues. CDR1 is SGHRS, CDR2 YFSETQ, per germline. CDR3 in amino acids: CASSSGQGQNIQYF. CDR3 DNA: TGCGCCAGCAGCTCGGGACAGGGCCAAAACATTCAGTACTTC.